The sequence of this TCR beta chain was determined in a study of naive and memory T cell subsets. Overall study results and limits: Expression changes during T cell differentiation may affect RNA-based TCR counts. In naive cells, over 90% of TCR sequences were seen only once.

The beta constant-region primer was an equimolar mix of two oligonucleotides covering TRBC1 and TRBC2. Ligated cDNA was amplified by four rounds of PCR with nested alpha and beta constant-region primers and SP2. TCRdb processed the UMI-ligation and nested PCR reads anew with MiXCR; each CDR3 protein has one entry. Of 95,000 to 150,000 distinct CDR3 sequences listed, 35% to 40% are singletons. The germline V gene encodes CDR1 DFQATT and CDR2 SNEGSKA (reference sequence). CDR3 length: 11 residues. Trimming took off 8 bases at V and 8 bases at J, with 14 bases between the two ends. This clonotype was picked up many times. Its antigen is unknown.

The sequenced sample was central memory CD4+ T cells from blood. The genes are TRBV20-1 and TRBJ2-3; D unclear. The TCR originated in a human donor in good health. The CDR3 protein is CSTVTASTQYF. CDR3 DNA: TGCAGTACCGTAACTGCGTCTACGCAGTATTTT.